This is a list of T cell receptor beta chains from one sample in a study of blood T cell repertoires in COVID-19. Data came from immunoSEQ multiplex PCR; TCRdb stores just in-frame clones and leaves some out. The data show approximately 260,000 clones, around 83% seen once. Sample: peripheral blood. The receptor set was obtained from a woman over 75 with acute or convalescent COVID-19. CDR3s include the opening cysteine and the closing phenylalanine or tryptophan. A D gene is named only where the DNA matches it firmly. Clone size is shown for a subset of rows, as once, few, many or a class of expanded clone.

>.|TRBJ1-2|TRBV5-4|TRBD1
CASSRGTGMASGYGYTF
TGTGCCAGCAGCCGGGGGACAGGGATGGCCTCGGGCTATGGCTACACCTTC
>once|TRBJ1-4|TRBV2|.
CASSYSPRLNEKLFF
TGTGCCAGCAGCTACTCACCGCGGCTTAATGAAAAACTGTTTTTT
>.|TRBJ1-2|TRBV2|.
CASSALGGGVGYTF
TGTGCCAGCAGCGCCCTAGGAGGCGGGGTTGGCTACACCTTC
>once|TRBJ2-7|TRBV5-1|TRBD1
CASSSGQGGYEQYF
TGCGCCAGCAGCTCAGGACAGGGGGGGTACGAGCAGTACTTC
>.|TRBJ2-5|TRBV4-1|.
CASSQVTQETQYF
TGCGCCAGCAGCCAAGTTACACAAGAGACCCAGTACTTC
>.|TRBJ2-3|TRBV11-2|.
CASSPQGLKSPPDTQYF
TGTGCCAGCAGCCCCCAAGGACTAAAAAGCCCCCCAGATACGCAGTATTTT
>.|TRBJ2-1|TRBV13|.
CASSLGAGAYNEQFF
TGTGCCAGCAGCTTAGGTGCCGGGGCCTACAATGAGCAGTTCTTC
>once|TRBJ2-5|TRBV3-1/TRBV3-2|.
CASSQDRLGRVESETQYF
TGTGCCAGCAGCCAAGATAGGTTGGGCAGGGTCGAATCAGAGACCCAGTACTTC
>.|TRBJ1-1|TRBV6-6|.
CASSYSKGRDTEAFF
TGTGCCAGCAGTTACTCAAAGGGGAGGGACACTGAAGCTTTCTTT
>.|TRBJ1-5|TRBV28|TRBD1
CASGAPYRGRGNQPQHF
TGTGCCAGCGGCGCGCCTTACAGGGGGAGAGGCAATCAGCCCCAGCATTTT
>.|TRBJ1-2|TRBV2|TRBD1
CASRKTGPGYGYTF
TGTGCCAGCAGAAAGACAGGGCCGGGCTATGGCTACACCTTC
>once|TRBJ1-5|TRBV28|.
CASSLLGQGQPQHF
TGTGCCAGCAGTTTATTAGGGCAGGGGCAGCCCCAGCATTTT
>.|TRBJ2-2|TRBV4-1|TRBD2
CASSRAGLAATGELFF
TGCGCCAGCAGCCGGGCGGGACTAGCGGCCACCGGGGAGCTGTTTTTT